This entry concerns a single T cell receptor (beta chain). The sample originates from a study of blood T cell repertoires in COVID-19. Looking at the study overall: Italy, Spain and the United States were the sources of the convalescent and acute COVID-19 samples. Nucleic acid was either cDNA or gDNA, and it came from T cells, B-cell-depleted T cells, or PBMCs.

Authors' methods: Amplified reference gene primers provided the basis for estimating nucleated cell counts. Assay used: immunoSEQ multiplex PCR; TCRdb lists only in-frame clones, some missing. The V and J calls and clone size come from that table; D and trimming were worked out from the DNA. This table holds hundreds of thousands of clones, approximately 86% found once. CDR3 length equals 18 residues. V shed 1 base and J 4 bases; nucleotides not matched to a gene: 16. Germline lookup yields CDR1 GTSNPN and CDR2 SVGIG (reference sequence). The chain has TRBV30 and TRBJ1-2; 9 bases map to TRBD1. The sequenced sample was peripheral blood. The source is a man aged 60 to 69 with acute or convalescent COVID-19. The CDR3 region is CAWSARDRVYRRVYGYTF. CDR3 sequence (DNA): TGTGCCTGGAGTGCTCGGGACAGGGTATATAGACGGGTCTATGGCTACACCTTC.